This T cell receptor (beta chain) was sequenced for a study of glioma-infiltrating T cells after dendritic cell vaccination. Study-level background: Patients had newly diagnosed or recurrent glioblastoma and received dendritic cell vaccines.

The V end was cut by 6 bases, the J end by 2 bases, with 10 bases between. Germline CDR1 and CDR2: ENHRY and SYGVKD. This CDR3 region has 13 residues. Documented time point: after dendritic cell vaccination, including at tumor progression/relapse. Patients had residual fresh-frozen tumor tissue and more than two years of survival data. PBMC sampling occurred before vaccination, two weeks after the third dose, and at progression. The primer mix had 60 V beta and 13 J beta primers. Some clones are missing from TCRdb's copy, which holds only in-frame ones; the method was immunoSEQ multiplex PCR. The sample lists about 25,000 clones; 85% to 90% were seen once.

J is TRBJ1-2 and V is TRBV10-3; the D gene is possibly TRBD1 (6 bases). Sequencing was performed on blood, taken after dendritic cell vaccination. This clonotype was sampled from a human donor with glioblastoma. DNA for the CDR3: TGTGCCATCAGCCCTGACAGGAACTATGGCTACACCTTC. This sequence encodes CAISPDRNYGYTF.